In its sample, the clone carrying this T cell receptor beta chain was seen many times. The data belong to a study of T-cell reconstitution after alpha-beta-depleted transplantation in children. Molecular barcoding with unique molecular identifiers was used for the TCRbeta library. TCRdb re-called the PCR reads through MiXCR, storing one row per CDR3 protein. The sample lists more than 550,000 distinct CDR3 sequences; under 12% were seen once. Germline assignment: CDR1 SQVTM and CDR2 ANQGSEA. The length of the CDR3 is 13 residues. V gave up 6 bases and J gave up 3 bases; unmatched junction bases: 7. The rearrangement joins TRBV29-1 to TRBJ2-5; 7 bases match TRBD2. The sample in question was PBMCs from the stem cell graft donor, obtained from the stem cell graft. The receptor was derived from a human donor who donated a stem cell graft to a child with acute myeloid leukemia. The CDR3 loop reads CSVGLVREETQYF. The DNA of the CDR3 is TGCAGCGTCGGACTAGTGAGGGAAGAGACCCAGTACTTC.